This T cell receptor beta chain was identified during a study of blood T cell repertoires in COVID-19. Study-level background: The origin of the acute and convalescent COVID-19 samples was the United States, Italy and Spain. The analysed material was cDNA or gDNA that came from T cells, B-cell-depleted T cells, or PBMCs.

In the original workflow: Amplification of reference gene primers provided the estimated nucleated cell counts. The method was immunoSEQ multiplex PCR; TCRdb's version includes in-frame clones alone and lacks a portion of them. Clonal size and the V and J genes are those of that table, whereas D and trimming came from the DNA. The sample lists about 210,000 clones; 70% to 85% were seen once. CDR3 length: 13 amino acids. The germline CDR1 and CDR2 sequences are SGHNT and YENEEA. Deletions cut 0 bases from V and 6 bases from J, with 9 bases between. The chain combines TRBV11-3 with TRBJ2-7, with a weak D call TRBD1 (6 bases). This TCR was recovered from a man in his fifties with active or convalescent COVID-19. The sequencing input was peripheral blood. The CDR3 DNA sequence: TGTGCCAGCAGCTTAGAGCAGGGGCTCGAGCAGTACTTC. Its protein product is CASSLEQGLEQYF. The entire variable domain, with the rest obtained from reference TRBV11-3 and TRBJ2-7, is as follows: EAGVVQSPRYKIIEKKQPVAFWCNPISGHNTLYWYLQNLGQGPELLIRYENEEAVDDSQLPKDRFSAERLKGVDSTLKIQPAELGDSAVYLCASSLEQGLEQYFGPGTRLTVT.